The 20 T cell receptor beta chains presented below share a single source sample, sequenced in a study of blood T cell repertoires in COVID-19. Sequencing used immunoSEQ multiplex PCR; TCRdb keeps in-frame clones, though not all of them. The sample records over 45,000 clones, roughly 82% being singletons. The specimen was peripheral blood. These receptors were obtained from a middle-aged man with acute or convalescent COVID-19.

This clone appeared a single time. The CDR3 protein is CASSAEGGSTDTQYF. The CDR3 bases are TGTGCCAGCAGTGCCGAGGGGGGGAGCACAGATACGCAGTATTTT. The V and J genes are TRBV6-4 and TRBJ2-3; possibly TRBD2 for D (7 bases). This CDR3 is 15 amino acids long. Germline CDR1 MRHNA, CDR2 SNTAGT. V lost 4 bases to trimming and J lost 0 bases, with 11 bases between them.

CDR3 sequence: CASRAEGAGNYGYTF. The CDR3 DNA sequence: TGTGCCAGTAGGGCCGAGGGGGCGGGTAACTATGGCTACACCTTC. This chain joins TRBV19 and TRBJ1-2; 7 nucleotides align to TRBD1. Looked up from germline, CDR1 is LNHDA and CDR2 is SQIVND (reference sequence). The length of the CDR3 is 15 residues. The J segment lost 1 base and the V segment lost 6 bases, leaving 8 bases of the junction unmatched.

The rearrangement links TRBV30 to TRBJ1-2, with 9 bases that match TRBD1. Unmatched junction bases numbered 7, after V lost 1 base and J lost 1 base. From germline, CDR1 is GTSNPN and CDR2 SVGIG (reference sequence). CDR3 size: 16 residues. The CDR3 DNA is TGTGCCTGGAGTGCGCGAAGGACAGGGGATAACTATGGCTACACCTTC. It codes for CAWSARRTGDNYGYTF.

This clone was observed a handful of times. This sequence joins TRBV2 and TRBJ1-2, with a tentative D call TRBD1 (6 bases). CDR1 is SNHLY and CDR2 is FYNNEI in the germline V gene. V lost 3 bases and J 1 base, leaving 6 bases between the germline ends. The CDR3 loop spans 13 amino acids. CDR3 sequence (DNA): TGTGCCAGCAGTGACAGGGGTAACTATGGCTACACCTTC. This codes for CASSDRGNYGYTF.

This clone was seen a single time. The gene calls are TRBV25-1 and TRBJ1-3; no reliable D call. CDR3 length equals 13 residues. Germline V gene data show CDR1 as MGHDK and CDR2 as SYGVNS. Deletions cut 9 bases from V and 0 bases from J, with 9 bases between. The CDR3 region is CASRASSGNTIYF. In DNA, the CDR3 is TGTGCCAGTAGAGCGAGCTCTGGAAACACCATATATTTT.

This chain uses TRBV2 with TRBJ1-3; D not certain. The germline V and J ends were trimmed by 7 bases and 4 bases, with 14 bases remaining between them. This CDR3 has 14 amino acids. Germline-derived CDR1 and CDR2 are SNHLY and FYNNEI. The CDR3 DNA is TGTGCCAGCACCCCGACTCCCTCCGGAAACACCATATATTTT. Protein sequence: CASTPTPSGNTIYF.

The rearrangement joins TRBV9 to TRBJ1-2, with D possibly TRBD1 on 6 matching bases. Trimming removed 3 bases at V and 8 bases at J, with 14 bases between. The CDR3 runs 13 residues. Germline V lookup: CDR1 SGDLS, CDR2 YYNGEE. CDR3 nucleotide sequence: TGTGCCAGCAGCGACAACTACAGGGAAGGCTACACCTTC. It yields the protein CASSDNYREGYTF. Full variable domain (remainder filled in from reference TRBV9 and TRBJ1-2): DSGVTQTPKHLITATGQRVTLRCSPRSGDLSVYWYQQSLDQGLQFLIQYYNGEERAKGNILERFSAQQFPDLHSELNLSSLELGDSALYFCASSDNYREGYTFGSGTRLTVV.

The chain carries TRBV2 and TRBJ2-1, with 7 nucleotides matching TRBD1. The CDR3 has 12 residues. The J segment lost 5 bases and the V segment lost 9 bases, leaving 4 bases of the junction unmatched. The germline V gene has CDR1 SNHLY and CDR2 FYNNEI. The CDR3 DNA sequence: TGTGCCAGAGAGGACAGGAACAATGAGCAGTTCTTC. As protein: CAREDRNNEQFF.

As to this clone: The same CDR3 also results from other DNA sequences found in this sample. V usage is TRBV5-1 and J usage is TRBJ1-1, with D hard to call. V lost 4 bases to trimming and J lost 2 bases, with 12 bases between them. CDR1 is SGHRS and CDR2 is YFSETQ in the germline V gene. The CDR3 contains 14 residues. CDR3 coding DNA: TGCGCCAGCAGCCTCCAGGTTTCCAACACTGAAGCTTTCTTT. This encodes CASSLQVSNTEAFF.

This chain joins TRBV3-1 (or the pseudogene TRBV3-2) and TRBJ2-3; 8 bases line up with TRBD1. Per germline, CDR1 LGHDT and CDR2 YNNKEL (reference sequence). Trimming cost V 2 bases and J 9 bases; bases outside gene matches: 4. CDR3 length equals 13 residues. For the CDR3, the DNA is TGTGCCAGCAGCCAACAGGGGGCTAGAACGCAGTATTTT. Translation gives CASSQQGARTQYF.

This chain links TRBV29-1 with TRBJ1-1, with 9 bases lining up with TRBD1. Germline trimming cut 7 bases from V and 2 bases from J; bases unmatched to any gene: 5. The CDR3 contains 13 residues. From germline, CDR1 is SQVTM and CDR2 ANQGSEA. The DNA of the CDR3 is TGCAGCGCACAGGGGGCCCACAACACTGAAGCTTTCTTT. Amino acids: CSAQGAHNTEAFF.

This chain uses TRBV18 with TRBJ2-7; D perhaps matches TRBD1 (5 bases). The V gene's germline CDR1 is KGHSH and CDR2 LQKENI. The CDR3 sequence is 13 residues long. The V end was cut by 6 bases, the J end by 2 bases, with 11 bases between. The DNA of the CDR3 is TGTGCCAGCTCTCTGCCAGGGACCTACGAGCAGTACTTC. It yields the protein CASSLPGTYEQYF. The full variable domain, its missing parts supplied by reference TRBV18 and TRBJ2-7, is NAGVMQNPRHLVRRRGQEARLRCSPMKGHSHVYWYRQLPEEGLKFMVYLQKENIIDESGMPKERFSAEFPKEGPSILRIQQVVRGDSAAYFCASSLPGTYEQYFGPGTRLTVT.

V usage is TRBV12-3 or TRBV12-4 and J usage is TRBJ1-2; 7 nucleotides agree with TRBD1. This CDR3 has 13 residues. Trimming took 4 bases from V and 6 from J; bases not matched to a gene: 5. In nucleotides, the CDR3 is TGTGCCAGCAGTTCCAGACAGGGCGATGGCTACACCTTC. As protein: CASSSRQGDGYTF.

V and J are TRBV5-1 and TRBJ2-2, with no clear D. Trimming took off 1 base at V and 2 bases at J, with 6 bases between the two ends. The V gene's germline CDR1 is SGHRS and CDR2 YFSETQ. CDR3 size: 14 residues. CDR3: CASSLLANTGELFF. CDR3 sequence (DNA): TGCGCCAGCAGCTTGTTGGCCAACACCGGGGAGCTGTTTTTT. Based on the CDR3 plus reference TRBV5-1 and TRBJ2-2, the full variable domain is KAGVTQTPRYLIKTRGQQVTLSCSPISGHRSVSWYQQTPGQGLQFLFEYFSETQRNKGNFPGRFSGRQFSNSRSEMNVSTLELGDSALYLCASSLLANTGELFFGEGSRLTVL.

The V call is TRBV24-1, the J call TRBJ2-7; a weak D match, TRBD1 (7 bases). Trimming took 3 bases from V and 3 from J, leaving 29 bases between them. This CDR3 has 20 residues. CDR1 KGHDR and CDR2 SFDVKD come from the germline V gene. CDR3 amino acids: CATSDPPGTDRPRGYYEQYF. The CDR3 bases are TGTGCCACCAGTGATCCCCCCGGGACAGACCGTCCGCGGGGTTACTACGAGCAGTACTTC.

The V gene is TRBV7-3, the J gene TRBJ2-7, with 8 positions matching TRBD1. CDR1 is SGHTA and CDR2 is FQGTGA in the germline V gene. This CDR3 spans 13 amino acids. The V segment lost 5 bases and the J segment 6 bases; nucleotides outside the gene matches: 6. CDR3 loop: CASSLNDRGEQYF. The CDR3 DNA reads as TGTGCCAGCAGCCTAAACGACAGGGGCGAGCAGTACTTC.

The chain links TRBV27 to TRBJ1-2; 8 bases agree with TRBD1. The CDR3 runs to 13 residues. With V trimmed by 2 bases and J by 6 bases, 2 bases remained unmatched. Germline CDR1 reads MNHEY; CDR2 reads SMNVEV (reference sequence). In DNA, the CDR3 is TGTGCCAGCAGTTTAAGCAGGGGGCATGGCTACACCTTC. It codes for CASSLSRGHGYTF.

The chain recombines TRBV28 with TRBJ1-5; weak D call: TRBD1 (5 bases). Between the trimmed V and J ends, which lost 3 bases and 4 bases, there was a span of 7 bases. The CDR3 spans 13 residues. Germline V CDR1 and CDR2: MDHEN, SYDVKM. CDR3 sequence: CASSFPGNQPQHF. The DNA for the CDR3 is TGTGCCAGCAGTTTTCCAGGGAATCAGCCCCAGCATTTT.

The chain combines TRBV5-5 with TRBJ2-2; D is unresolved. Germline V gives CDR1 SGHKS, CDR2 YYEKEE (reference sequence). The germline V and J ends were trimmed by 4 bases and 0 bases, with 13 bases remaining between them. CDR3 size: 16 residues. In DNA form, the CDR3 reads TGTGCCAGCAGCCGTACAGCCCCGGCGAACACCGGGGAGCTGTTTTTT. Its protein is CASSRTAPANTGELFF.

The V call is TRBV7-2, the J call TRBJ2-3, with a possible D match to TRBD2 (7 bases). Trimming removed 6 bases from V and 5 bases from J, with 18 bases in between. This CDR3 comprises 15 residues. Germline V gives CDR1 SGHTA, CDR2 FQGNSA. The CDR3 here is CASSSPGGLGDTQYF. Written as DNA, the CDR3 is TGTGCCAGCAGTTCCCCCGGGGGGCTCGGAGATACGCAGTATTTT.